A single sample gave rise to the 15 T cell receptor beta chains below, sequenced in a study of blood T cell repertoires in COVID-19. The assay was immunoSEQ multiplex PCR, and TCRdb's table has in-frame clones only and misses some. Of around 260,000 clones listed, 70% to 85% are singletons. The specimen was peripheral blood. The origin of the receptors is a human donor with COVID-19, enrolled during active disease. The donor label of this sample is uncertain.

This chain uses TRBV19 with TRBJ2-3; TRBD1 agrees at 8 bases. CDR1 is LNHDA and CDR2 is SQIVND in the germline V gene (reference sequence). J lost 3 bases, V lost 6 bases, and 8 bases had no gene match. The CDR3 loop spans 15 amino acids. DNA of the CDR3: TGTGCCAGTAGCCGGGGACAGGAGAGGACAGATACGCAGTATTTT. Protein: CASSRGQERTDTQYF.

Only a few counts were recorded for this clone. The chain's CDR3 is CASSIARPTGNTDTQYF. CDR3 nucleotide sequence: TGTGCCAGTAGTATAGCCAGACCTACAGGCAACACAGATACGCAGTATTTT. The V gene is TRBV19, the J gene TRBJ2-3; D is perhaps TRBD1 (5 bases). The CDR3 loop spans 17 amino acids. CDR1 and CDR2 (germline): LNHDA, SQIVND (reference sequence). Trimming shortened V by 1 base and J by 2 bases, and 16 bases separated the two germline ends.

The chain recombines TRBV9 with TRBJ2-1; TRBD2 might be the D (6 bases). The CDR3 runs 16 residues. V was shortened by 4 bases and J by 6 bases, with 20 bases between the two germline ends. Germline CDR1 is SGDLS and CDR2 is YYNGEE. The DNA for the CDR3 is TGTGCCAGCAGCTCCACCCCGGGAGTCGGGGGCAATGAGCAGTTCTTC. Translating gives CASSSTPGVGGNEQFF.

V is TRBV27 and J is TRBJ1-4; D is uncertain. The germline V and J ends were trimmed by 2 bases and 2 bases, with 6 bases remaining between them. This CDR3 spans 14 amino acids. The germline V gene encodes CDR1 MNHEY and CDR2 SMNVEV (reference sequence). The CDR3 DNA reads as TGTGCCAGCAGTTTACGGGAGACTAATGAAAAACTGTTTTTT. It is translated as CASSLRETNEKLFF.

V gene TRBV30 combines with J gene TRBJ2-7; 9 nucleotides align to TRBD1. This CDR3 is built from 11 residues. CDR1 and CDR2 (germline): GTSNPN, SVGIG (reference sequence). With 5 bases clipped from V and 12 bases from J, the junction kept 8 bases outside the gene matches. This CDR3 reads CAWSSGTGRYF. In DNA, the CDR3 is TGTGCCTGGTCCTCCGGGACAGGGAGGTACTTC.

V gene TRBV3-1 (or the pseudogene TRBV3-2) combines with J gene TRBJ1-5; 7 bases are shared with TRBD1. CDR3 length: 14 amino acids. Germline loops: CDR1 LGHDT, CDR2 YNNKEL (reference sequence). After removal of 4 bases from V and 3 bases from J, the junction contained 3 bases not matched to a gene. CDR3 sequence reads: CASSLGTANQPQHF. Written as DNA, the CDR3 is TGTGCCAGCAGCCTCGGGACAGCCAATCAGCCCCAGCATTTT.

The chain combines TRBV18 with TRBJ2-2, with 10 bases aligning to TRBD1. The CDR3 extends over 15 amino acids. Trimming took 3 bases from V and 4 from J; bases not matched to a gene: 2. CDR1 KGHSH and CDR2 LQKENI come from the germline V gene. The CDR3 bases are TGTGCCAGCTCACCCGGACAGGGGGGCACCGGGGAGCTGTTTTTT. It is translated as CASSPGQGGTGELFF.

The chain has TRBV7-8 and TRBJ2-7; D is uncertain. V gave up 1 base and J gave up 4 bases, with 14 bases separating them. CDR3 length: 15 amino acids. Germline CDR1 and CDR2: SGHVS and FQNEAQ. In DNA form, the CDR3 reads TGTGCCAGCAGCTTAGATGAGACTCTCACTTACGAGCAGTACTTC. It is translated as CASSLDETLTYEQYF. Full variable domain (missing parts from reference TRBV7-8 and TRBJ2-7): GAGVSQSPRYKVAKRGQDVALRCDPISGHVSLFWYQQALGQGPEFLTYFQNEAQLDKSGLPSDRFFAERPEGSVSTLKIQRTQQEDSAVYLCASSLDETLTYEQYFGPGTRLTVT.

The chain joins TRBV19 to TRBJ2-7; D is perhaps TRBD2 (5 bases). The CDR3 has 14 residues. Germline V lookup: CDR1 LNHDA, CDR2 SQIVND (reference sequence). The ends were cut back, 4 bases at V and 2 bases at J, with 12 bases in the middle. The CDR3 sequence is CASSSQDGAYEQYF. CDR3 nucleotide sequence: TGTGCCAGTAGTAGCCAGGACGGGGCCTACGAGCAGTACTTC.

The chain links TRBV6-5 to TRBJ2-1; D might be TRBD2 (6 bases). Per the germline V gene, CDR1 is MNHEY and CDR2 is SVGAGI. The CDR3 is 14 residues long. Trimming removed 4 bases at V and 3 bases at J, with 10 bases between. In DNA, the CDR3 is TGTGCCAGCAGTTCCGCGGGAATCTACAATGAGCAGTTCTTC. Encoded protein: CASSSAGIYNEQFF.

V gene TRBV18 combines with J gene TRBJ2-5; D perhaps matches TRBD1 (6 bases). This CDR3 is built from 14 residues. The ends were cut back, 2 bases at V and 5 bases at J, with 12 bases in the middle. CDR1 is KGHSH and CDR2 is LQKENI in the germline V gene. CDR3 coding DNA: TGTGCCAGCTCACCAGGGGGCGGAAAGGAGACCCAGTACTTC. Encoded protein: CASSPGGGKETQYF.

The chain employs TRBV5-4 and TRBJ1-6, with 7 bases that match TRBD1. Looked up from germline, CDR1 is SGHNT and CDR2 is YYREEE (reference sequence). The CDR3 length is 16 residues. V lost 10 bases and J lost 0; bases outside the gene matches: 10. The CDR3 is CAYARQGGSYNSPLHF. CDR3 nucleotide sequence: TGTGCCTACGCCAGACAGGGTGGCTCCTATAATTCACCCCTCCACTTT. Together with reference TRBV5-4 and TRBJ1-6, the CDR3 gives the full variable domain: ETGVTQSPTHLIKTRGQQVTLRCSSQSGHNTVSWYQQALGQGPQFIFQYYREEENGRGNFPPRFSGLQFPNYSSELNVNALELDDSALYLCAYARQGGSYNSPLHFGNGTRLTVT.

This chain connects TRBV7-2 to TRBJ2-7; 9 positions match TRBD2. Germline loops: CDR1 SGHTA, CDR2 FQGNSA. The CDR3 runs to 15 residues. Trimming removed 5 bases from V and 2 bases from J; junction bases left unmatched: 7. For the CDR3, the DNA is TGTGCCAGCAGCCCAGCAGCGGGAGGTGCCTACGAGCAGTACTTC. This sequence encodes CASSPAAGGAYEQYF.

The chain links TRBV9 to TRBJ2-5; 13 positions agree with TRBD2. Germline-derived CDR1 and CDR2 are SGDLS and YYNGEE. V was pared by 3 bases and J by 2 bases, with 4 bases of the junction left unmatched. CDR3 length: 16 amino acids. CDR3 bases: TGTGCCAGCAGCGCTAGACTAGCGGGAGGACAAGAGACCCAGTACTTC. It translates to CASSARLAGGQETQYF. The full variable domain, in which reference TRBV9 and TRBJ2-5 provide the parts outside the CDR3, is DSGVTQTPKHLITATGQRVTLRCSPRSGDLSVYWYQQSLDQGLQFLIQYYNGEERAKGNILERFSAQQFPDLHSELNLSSLELGDSALYFCASSARLAGGQETQYFGPGTRLLVL.

In this sample, this clone turned up a few times. The chain joins TRBV19 to TRBJ1-3; no reliable D call. The CDR3 runs to 16 residues. Germline V lookup: CDR1 LNHDA, CDR2 SQIVND (reference sequence). The V gene lost 3 bases and the J gene lost 0 bases, with 12 bases spanning the gap. The CDR3 loop is CASSIFPGVSGNTIYF. CDR3 nucleotide sequence: TGTGCCAGTAGTATCTTTCCGGGTGTCTCTGGAAACACCATATATTTT.